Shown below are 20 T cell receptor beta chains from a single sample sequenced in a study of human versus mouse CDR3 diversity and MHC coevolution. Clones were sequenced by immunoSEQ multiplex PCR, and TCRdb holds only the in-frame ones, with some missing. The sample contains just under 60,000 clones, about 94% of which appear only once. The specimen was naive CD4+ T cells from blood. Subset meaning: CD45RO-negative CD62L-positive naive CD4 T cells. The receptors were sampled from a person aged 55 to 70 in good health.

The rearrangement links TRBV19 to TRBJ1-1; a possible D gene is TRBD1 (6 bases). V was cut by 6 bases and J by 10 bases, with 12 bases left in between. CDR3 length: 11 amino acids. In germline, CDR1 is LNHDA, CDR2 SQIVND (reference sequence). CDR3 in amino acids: CASSRGQRAFF. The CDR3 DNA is TGTGCCAGTAGCCGAGGACAGCGAGCTTTCTTT.

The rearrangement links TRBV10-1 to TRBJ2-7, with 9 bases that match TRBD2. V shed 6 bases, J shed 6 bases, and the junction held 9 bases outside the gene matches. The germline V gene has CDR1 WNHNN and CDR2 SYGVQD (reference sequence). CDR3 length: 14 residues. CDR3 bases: TGCGCCAGCAGCCGTAGCGGGAGAAGTGGCGAGCAGTACTTC. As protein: CASSRSGRSGEQYF.

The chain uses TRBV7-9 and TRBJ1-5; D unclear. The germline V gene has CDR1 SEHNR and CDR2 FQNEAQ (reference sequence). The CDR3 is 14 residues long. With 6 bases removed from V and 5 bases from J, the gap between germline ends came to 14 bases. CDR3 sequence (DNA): TGTGCCAGCAGTTTTAGTTCCGGGGATCAGCCCCAGCATTTT. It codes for CASSFSSGDQPQHF.

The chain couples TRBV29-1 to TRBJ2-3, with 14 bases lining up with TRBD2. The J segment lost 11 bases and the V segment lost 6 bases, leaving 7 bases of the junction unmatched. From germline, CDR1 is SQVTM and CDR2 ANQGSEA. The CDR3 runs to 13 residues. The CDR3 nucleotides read TGCAGCGTCCAGGGACTAGCGGGAGAGGTGCAGTATTTT. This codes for CSVQGLAGEVQYF.

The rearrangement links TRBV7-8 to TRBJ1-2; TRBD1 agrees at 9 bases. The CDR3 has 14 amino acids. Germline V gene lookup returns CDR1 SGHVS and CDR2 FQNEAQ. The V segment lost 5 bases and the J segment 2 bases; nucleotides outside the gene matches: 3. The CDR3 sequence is CASSKGTGNYGYTF. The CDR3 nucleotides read TGTGCCAGCAGCAAAGGGACAGGGAACTATGGCTACACCTTC.

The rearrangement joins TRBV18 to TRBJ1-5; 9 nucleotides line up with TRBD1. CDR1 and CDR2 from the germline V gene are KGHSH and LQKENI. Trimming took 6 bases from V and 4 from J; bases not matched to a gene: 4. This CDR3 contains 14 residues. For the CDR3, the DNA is TGTGCCAGCTCCGCCGGGACAGGGAATCAGCCCCAGCATTTT. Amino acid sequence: CASSAGTGNQPQHF.

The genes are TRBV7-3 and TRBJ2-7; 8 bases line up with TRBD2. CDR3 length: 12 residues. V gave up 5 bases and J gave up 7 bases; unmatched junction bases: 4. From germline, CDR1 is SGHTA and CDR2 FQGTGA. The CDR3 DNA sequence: TGTGCCAGCAGCCTTCCGGGGGGGGAGCAGTACTTC. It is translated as CASSLPGGEQYF.

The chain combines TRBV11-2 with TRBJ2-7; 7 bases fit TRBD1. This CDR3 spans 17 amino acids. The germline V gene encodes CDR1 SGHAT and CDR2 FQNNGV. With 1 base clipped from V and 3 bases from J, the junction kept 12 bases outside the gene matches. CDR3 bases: TGTGCCAGCAGCTTAGGTCCCTCCGGACAGGCGAACTACGAGCAGTACTTC. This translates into CASSLGPSGQANYEQYF.

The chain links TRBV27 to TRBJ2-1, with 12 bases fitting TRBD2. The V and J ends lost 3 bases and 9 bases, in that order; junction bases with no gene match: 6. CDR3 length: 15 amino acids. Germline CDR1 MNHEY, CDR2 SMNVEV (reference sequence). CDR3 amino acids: CASSLIGTSGREQFF. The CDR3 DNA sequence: TGTGCCAGCAGTTTGATCGGGACTAGCGGGCGTGAGCAGTTCTTC.

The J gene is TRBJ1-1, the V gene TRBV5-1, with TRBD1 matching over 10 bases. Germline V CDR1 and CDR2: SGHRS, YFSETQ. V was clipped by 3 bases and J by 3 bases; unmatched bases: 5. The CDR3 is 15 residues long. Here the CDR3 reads CASSSTGTGDTEAFF. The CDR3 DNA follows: TGCGCCAGCAGCTCGACCGGGACAGGGGACACTGAAGCTTTCTTT.

The CDR3 bases are TGTGCCAGCAGTTTAAACAGGTTAAGCTCTGGAAACACCATATATTTT. This encodes CASSLNRLSSGNTIYF. The chain links TRBV27 to TRBJ1-3; D perhaps matches TRBD1 (5 bases). The V and J ends lost 2 bases and 0 bases respectively, with 11 bases between them. The V gene's germline CDR1 is MNHEY and CDR2 SMNVEV (reference sequence). CDR3 length: 16 residues.

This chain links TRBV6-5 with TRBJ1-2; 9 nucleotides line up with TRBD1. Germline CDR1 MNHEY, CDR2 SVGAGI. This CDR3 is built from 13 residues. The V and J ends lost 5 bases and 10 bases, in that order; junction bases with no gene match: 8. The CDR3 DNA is TGTGCCAGCAGTCCCACAGGGGGCCGTACCTACACCTTC. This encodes CASSPTGGRTYTF.

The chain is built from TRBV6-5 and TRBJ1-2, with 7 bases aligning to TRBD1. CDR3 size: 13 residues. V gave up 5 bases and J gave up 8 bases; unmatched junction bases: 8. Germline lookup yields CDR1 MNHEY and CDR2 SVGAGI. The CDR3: CASSTTGVHGYTF. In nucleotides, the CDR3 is TGTGCCAGCAGTACCACAGGGGTGCACGGCTACACCTTC.

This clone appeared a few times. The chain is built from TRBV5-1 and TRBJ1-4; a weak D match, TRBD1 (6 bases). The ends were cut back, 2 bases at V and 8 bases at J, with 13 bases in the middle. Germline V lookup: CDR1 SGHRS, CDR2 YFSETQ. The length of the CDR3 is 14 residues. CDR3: CASSFQGIGEKLFF. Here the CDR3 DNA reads TGCGCCAGCAGCTTCCAGGGGATAGGGGAAAAACTGTTTTTT.

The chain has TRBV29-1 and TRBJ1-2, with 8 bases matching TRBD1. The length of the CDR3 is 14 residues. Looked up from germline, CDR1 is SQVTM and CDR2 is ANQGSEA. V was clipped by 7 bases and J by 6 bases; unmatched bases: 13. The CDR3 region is CSAEEAPRGHGYTF. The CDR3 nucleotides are TGCAGCGCCGAGGAAGCTCCCAGGGGGCATGGCTACACCTTC.

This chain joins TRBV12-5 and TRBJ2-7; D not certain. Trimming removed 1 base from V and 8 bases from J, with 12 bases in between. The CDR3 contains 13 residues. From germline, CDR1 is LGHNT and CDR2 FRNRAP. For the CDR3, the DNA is TGTGCTAGTGGTTTGGAGCCCCCTTTTAAGCAGTACTTC. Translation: CASGLEPPFKQYF.

CDR3 nucleotides: TGTGCCAGTAGTATAGGGACAGGGCAGTGGGGCTACACCTTC. Encoded protein: CASSIGTGQWGYTF. This sequence joins TRBV19 and TRBJ1-2; 8 positions agree with TRBD1. CDR3 size: 14 residues. The V segment lost 1 base and the J segment 8 bases; nucleotides outside the gene matches: 6. The germline gives CDR1 LNHDA, CDR2 SQIVND (reference sequence).

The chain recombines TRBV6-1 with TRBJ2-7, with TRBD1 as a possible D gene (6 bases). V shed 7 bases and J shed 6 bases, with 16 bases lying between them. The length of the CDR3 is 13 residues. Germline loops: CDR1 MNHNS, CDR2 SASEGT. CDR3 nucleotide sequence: TGTGCCAGCATTTCAGGGGCGGGCAGCGAGCAGTACTTC. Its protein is CASISGAGSEQYF.

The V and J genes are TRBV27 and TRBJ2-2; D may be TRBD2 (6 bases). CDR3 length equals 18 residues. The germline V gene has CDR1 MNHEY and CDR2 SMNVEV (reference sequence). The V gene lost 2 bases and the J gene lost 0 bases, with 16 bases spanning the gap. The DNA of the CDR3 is TGTGCCAGCAGTTTACTGGGACTGCCCACCGCGAACACCGGGGAGCTGTTTTTT. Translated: CASSLLGLPTANTGELFF.

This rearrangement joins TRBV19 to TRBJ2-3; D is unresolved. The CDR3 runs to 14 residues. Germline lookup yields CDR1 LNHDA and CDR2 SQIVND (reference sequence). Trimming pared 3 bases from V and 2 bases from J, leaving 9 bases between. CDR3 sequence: CASSISGFTDTQYF. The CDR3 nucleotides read TGTGCCAGTAGTATTTCCGGGTTCACAGATACGCAGTATTTT.